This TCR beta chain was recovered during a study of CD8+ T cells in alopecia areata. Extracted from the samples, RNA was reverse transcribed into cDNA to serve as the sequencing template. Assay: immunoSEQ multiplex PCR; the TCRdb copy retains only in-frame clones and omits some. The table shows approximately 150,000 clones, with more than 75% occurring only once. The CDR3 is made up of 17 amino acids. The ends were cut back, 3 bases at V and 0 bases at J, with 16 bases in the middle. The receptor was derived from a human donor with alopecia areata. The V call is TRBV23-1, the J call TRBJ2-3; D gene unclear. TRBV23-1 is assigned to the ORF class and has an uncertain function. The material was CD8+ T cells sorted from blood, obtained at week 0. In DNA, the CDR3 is TGCGCCAGCAGTCACCTACACTACACAGCTAGCACAGATACGCAGTATTTT. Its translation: CASSHLHYTASTDTQYF.